This TCR beta chain was documented in a study of T cells in Graves' hyperthyroidism and ophthalmopathy. Whole-study findings and limits: A 13 V-J signature model discriminated ophthalmopathy versus stable hyperthyroidism.

The CDR3 extends over 13 amino acids. Between the trimmed V and J ends, which lost 2 bases and 4 bases, there was a span of 8 bases. CDR1 is SGHTA, CDR2 FQGNSA, per germline. From RNA transcripts, TCR beta CDR3 regions were amplified. In the first-round RT-PCR of the TCR CDR3, the HTBI primer set was used. TCRdb fed the multiplex PCR reads into MiXCR, producing one record per CDR3 protein. Of around 300,000 distinct CDR3 sequences detected, about 19% appear once; the ten largest clones hold 35% to 45%. This clonotype was picked up a small number of times. Antigen unknown. This chain uses TRBV7-2 with TRBJ1-1; D ambiguous. The clonotype originates from a middle-aged man with Graves' ophthalmopathy. The sequenced sample was blood. In DNA form, the CDR3 reads TGTGCCAGCAGCTTAAAGACGGGCACTGAAGCTTTCTTT. The encoded protein is CASSLKTGTEAFF.